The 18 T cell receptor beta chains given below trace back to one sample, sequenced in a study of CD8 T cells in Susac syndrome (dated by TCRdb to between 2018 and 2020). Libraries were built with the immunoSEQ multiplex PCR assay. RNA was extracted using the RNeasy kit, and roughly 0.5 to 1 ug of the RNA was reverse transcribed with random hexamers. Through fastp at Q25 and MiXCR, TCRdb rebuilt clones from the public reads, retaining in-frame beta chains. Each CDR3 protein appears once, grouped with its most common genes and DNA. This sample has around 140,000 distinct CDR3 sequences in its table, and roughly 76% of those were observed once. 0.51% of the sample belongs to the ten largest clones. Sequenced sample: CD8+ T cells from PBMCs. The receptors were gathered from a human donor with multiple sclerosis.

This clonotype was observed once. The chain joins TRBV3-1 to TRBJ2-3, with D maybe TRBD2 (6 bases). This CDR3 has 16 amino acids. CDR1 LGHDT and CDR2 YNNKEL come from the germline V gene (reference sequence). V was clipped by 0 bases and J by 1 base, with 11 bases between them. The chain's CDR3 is CASSQDTGVGTDTQYF. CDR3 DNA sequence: TGTGCCAGCAGCCAAGACACGGGGGTCGGCACAGATACGCAGTATTTT.

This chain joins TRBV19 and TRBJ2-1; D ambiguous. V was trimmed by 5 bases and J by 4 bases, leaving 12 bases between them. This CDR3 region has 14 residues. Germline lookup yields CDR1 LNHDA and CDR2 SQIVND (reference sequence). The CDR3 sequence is CASSPPWLYNEQFF. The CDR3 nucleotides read TGTGCCAGTAGTCCTCCGTGGCTGTACAATGAGCAGTTCTTC. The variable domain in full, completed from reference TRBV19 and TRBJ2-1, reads DGGITQSPKYLFRKEGQNVTLSCEQNLNHDAMYWYRQDPGQGLRLIYYSQIVNDFQKGDIAEGYSVSREKKESFPLTVTSAQKNPTAFYLCASSPPWLYNEQFFGPGTRLTVL.

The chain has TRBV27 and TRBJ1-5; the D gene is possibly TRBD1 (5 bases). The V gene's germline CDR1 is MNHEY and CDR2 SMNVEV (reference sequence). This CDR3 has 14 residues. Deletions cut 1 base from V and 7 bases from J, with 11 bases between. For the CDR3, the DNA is TGTGCCAGCAGTTTATTATCAGGGCGACAGCCCCAGCATTTT. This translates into CASSLLSGRQPQHF.

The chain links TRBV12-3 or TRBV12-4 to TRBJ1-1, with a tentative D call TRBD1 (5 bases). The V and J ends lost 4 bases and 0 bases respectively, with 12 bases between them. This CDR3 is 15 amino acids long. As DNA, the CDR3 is TGTGCCAGCAGTTGGGGCATGTTAATGAACACTGAAGCTTTCTTT. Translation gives CASSWGMLMNTEAFF.

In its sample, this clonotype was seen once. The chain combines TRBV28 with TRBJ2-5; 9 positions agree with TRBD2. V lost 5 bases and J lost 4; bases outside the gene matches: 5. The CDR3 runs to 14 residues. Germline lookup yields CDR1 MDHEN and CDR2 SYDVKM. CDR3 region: CASSPRRGGETQYF. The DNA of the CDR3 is TGTGCCAGCAGTCCGAGGCGGGGGGGAGAGACCCAGTACTTC.

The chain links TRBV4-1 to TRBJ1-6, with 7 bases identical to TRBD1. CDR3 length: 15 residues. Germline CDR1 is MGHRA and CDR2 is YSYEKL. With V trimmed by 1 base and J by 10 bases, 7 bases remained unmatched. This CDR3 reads CASSQAGGPGSPLHF. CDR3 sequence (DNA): TGCGCCAGCAGCCAAGCAGGGGGGCCAGGGTCACCCCTCCACTTT.

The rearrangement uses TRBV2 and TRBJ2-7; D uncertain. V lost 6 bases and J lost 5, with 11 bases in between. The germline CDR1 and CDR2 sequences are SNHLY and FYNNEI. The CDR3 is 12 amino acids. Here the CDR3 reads CASRSLSHEQYF. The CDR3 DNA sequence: TGTGCCAGCAGATCCCTTTCCCACGAGCAGTACTTC.

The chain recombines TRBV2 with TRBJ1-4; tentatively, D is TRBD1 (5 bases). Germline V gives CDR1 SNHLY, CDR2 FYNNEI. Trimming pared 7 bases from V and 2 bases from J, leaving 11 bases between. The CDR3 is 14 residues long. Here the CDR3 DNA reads TGTGCCAGCACCCCGGGGCCTACTAATGAAAAACTGTTTTTT. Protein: CASTPGPTNEKLFF.

The CDR3 DNA reads TGTGCCAGCAGGTGGGGGGTCACTGAAGCTTTCTTT. It is translated as CASRWGVTEAFF. This chain uses TRBV28 with TRBJ1-1; TRBD1 is a possible D gene (5 bases). The V gene's germline CDR1 is MDHEN and CDR2 SYDVKM. The germline V and J ends were trimmed by 6 bases and 4 bases, with 9 bases remaining between them. The CDR3 runs 12 residues.

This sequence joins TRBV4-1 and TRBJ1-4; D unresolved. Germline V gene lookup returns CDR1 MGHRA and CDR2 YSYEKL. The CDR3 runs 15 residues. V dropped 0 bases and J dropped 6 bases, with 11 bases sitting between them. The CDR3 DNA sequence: TGCGCCAGCAGCCAAGATTTCGCTGATTATGAAAAACTGTTTTTT. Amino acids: CASSQDFADYEKLFF.

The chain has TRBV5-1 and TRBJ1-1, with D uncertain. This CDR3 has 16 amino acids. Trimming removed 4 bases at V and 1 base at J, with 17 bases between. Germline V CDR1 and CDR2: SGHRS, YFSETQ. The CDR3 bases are TGCGCCAGCAGCCTGAGTGGGCCACGGGAGAACACTGAAGCTTTCTTT. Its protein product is CASSLSGPRENTEAFF.

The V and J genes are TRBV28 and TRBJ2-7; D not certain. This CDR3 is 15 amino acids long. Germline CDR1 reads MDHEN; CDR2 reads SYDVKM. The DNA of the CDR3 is TGTGCTACAACAGCGTCGGCCGACCTTACCTACGAGCAGTACTTC. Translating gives CATTASADLTYEQYF. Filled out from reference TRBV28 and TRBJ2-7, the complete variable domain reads DVKVTQSSRYLVKRTGEKVFLECVQDMDHENMFWYRQDPGLGLRLIYFSYDVKMKEKGDIPEGYSVSREKKERFSLILESASTNQTSMYLCATTASADLTYEQYFGPGTRLTVT.

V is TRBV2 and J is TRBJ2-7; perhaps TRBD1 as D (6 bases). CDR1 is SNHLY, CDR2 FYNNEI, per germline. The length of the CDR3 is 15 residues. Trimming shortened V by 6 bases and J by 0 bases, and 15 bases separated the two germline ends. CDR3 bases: TGTGCCAGCAGCCCGGGACACTCCAGCTCCTACGAGCAGTACTTC. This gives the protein CASSPGHSSSYEQYF.

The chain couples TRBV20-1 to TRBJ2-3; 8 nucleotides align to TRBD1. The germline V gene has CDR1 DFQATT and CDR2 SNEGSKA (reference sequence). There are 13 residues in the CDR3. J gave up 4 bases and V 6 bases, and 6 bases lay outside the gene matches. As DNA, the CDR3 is TGCAGTGCCCCCGGACAGGGTTCAGATACGCAGTATTTT. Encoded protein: CSAPGQGSDTQYF.

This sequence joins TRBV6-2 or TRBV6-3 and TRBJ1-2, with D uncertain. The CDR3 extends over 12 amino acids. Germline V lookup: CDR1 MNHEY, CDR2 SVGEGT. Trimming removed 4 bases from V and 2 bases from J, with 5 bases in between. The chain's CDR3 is CASSSENYGYTF. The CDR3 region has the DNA TGTGCCAGCAGTTCTGAGAACTATGGCTACACCTTC.

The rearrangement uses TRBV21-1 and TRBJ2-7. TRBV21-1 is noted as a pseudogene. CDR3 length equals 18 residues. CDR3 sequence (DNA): TGTGCCAGCAGCAAAGGGAGTTGCAGTCACCCTAGCTCCTACGAGCAGTACGTC. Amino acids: CASSKGSCSHPSSYEQYV.

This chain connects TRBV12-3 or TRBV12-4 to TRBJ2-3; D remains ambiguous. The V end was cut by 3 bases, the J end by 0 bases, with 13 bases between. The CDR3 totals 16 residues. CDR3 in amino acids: CASSFVESHSTDTQYF. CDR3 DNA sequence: TGTGCCAGCAGTTTCGTGGAGAGCCACAGCACAGATACGCAGTATTTT.

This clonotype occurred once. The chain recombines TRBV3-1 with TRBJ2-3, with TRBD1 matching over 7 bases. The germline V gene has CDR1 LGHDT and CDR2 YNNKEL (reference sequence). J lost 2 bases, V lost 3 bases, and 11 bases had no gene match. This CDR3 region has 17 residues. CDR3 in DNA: TGTGCCAGCAGCCACCCAACGACAGGGACCTCCACAGATACGCAGTATTTT. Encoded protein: CASSHPTTGTSTDTQYF.